Listed here are 14 T cell receptor beta chains from one sample, sequenced in a study of immune heterogeneity within non-small cell lung tumors. It was a multiplex PCR that amplified TCR beta CDR3, with 32 V and 13 J primers. TCRdb redid the calling of the multiplex PCR reads with MiXCR, one entry per CDR3 protein. The sample consists of about 2,600 distinct CDR3 sequences, under 30% of them appearing once. With about 570 ng used per sample, the template was genomic DNA from bulk tumor. Biopsy collection occurred during surgery, with several far-apart biopsies per primary tumor. Enrolled individuals presented with untreated, newly diagnosed non-small cell lung cancer and received curative surgery. Sequencing was performed on lung tumor tissue. These TCRs come from a man in his fifties or sixties with non-small cell lung cancer.

V usage is TRBV28 and J usage is TRBJ1-2, with D perhaps matching TRBD1 (6 bases). CDR3 length: 14 amino acids. Trimming took off 8 bases at V and 6 bases at J, with 19 bases between the two ends. Germline lookup yields CDR1 MDHEN and CDR2 SYDVKM. As DNA, the CDR3 is TGTGCCAGCCGCCTCTACGGGGGCTGGGATGGCTACACCTTC. As protein: CASRLYGGWDGYTF.

This clonotype counts as medium-sized. The chain couples TRBV4-2 to TRBJ2-7, with D perhaps matching TRBD1 (6 bases). The germline V gene encodes CDR1 LGHNA and CDR2 YNFKEQ. The CDR3 consists of 17 residues. V lost 1 base and J lost 0, with 16 bases in between. As DNA, the CDR3 is TGTGCCAGCAGCCAAGGTTCAGGGGCGCTTGGCTCCTACGAGCAGTACTTC. Translation gives CASSQGSGALGSYEQYF.

This clonotype has a handful of counts. The V call is TRBV19, the J call TRBJ2-5; D remains ambiguous. V lost 1 base and J lost 7, with 4 bases in between. The germline gives CDR1 LNHDA, CDR2 SQIVND (reference sequence). This CDR3 is 11 amino acids long. The CDR3 bases are TGTGCCAGTAGTATAGTTGGGACCCAGTACTTC. Translation: CASSIVGTQYF.

This clonotype showed up just a few times. This may be a read error: a much more frequent sequence differs by one nucleotide. The rearrangement uses TRBV6-1 and TRBJ1-5; D gene uncertain. CDR3 size: 16 residues. CDR1 is MNHNS, CDR2 SASEGT, per germline. CDR3: CDSSEDHSYSNQPQHF. The CDR3 DNA reads TGTGACAGCAGTGAGGATCACAGCTATAGCAATCAGCCCCAGCATTTT.

Comment on this clonotype: A much more abundant neighbour one base away suggests this may be a read error. V is TRBV6-1 and J is TRBJ2-7, with D perhaps matching TRBD1 (6 bases). CDR1 and CDR2 from the germline V gene are MNHNS and SASEGT. The CDR3 is made up of 13 amino acids. V shed 4 bases and J shed 5 bases, with 12 bases lying between them. The CDR3 protein is CASSGGGAHEQYF. The CDR3 DNA reads TGTGCCAGCAGTGGTGGGGGCGCCCACGAGCAGTACTTC.

This clonotype rates as large. The chain recombines TRBV28 with TRBJ1-2; 7 nucleotides align to TRBD1. Trimming removed 5 bases from V and 4 bases from J; junction bases left unmatched: 10. The germline V gene encodes CDR1 MDHEN and CDR2 SYDVKM. The CDR3 sequence is 15 residues long. CDR3 sequence: CASSIGTANLYGYTF. CDR3 sequence (DNA): TGTGCCAGCAGTATCGGGACAGCGAACCTCTATGGCTACACCTTC.

This rearrangement joins TRBV9 to TRBJ1-4; the D is unclear. This CDR3 spans 15 amino acids. Germline CDR1 is SGDLS and CDR2 is YYNGEE. Trimming stripped 0 bases from V and 0 bases from J, with 6 bases between. The CDR3: CASSVAGATNEKLFF. Here the CDR3 DNA reads TGTGCCAGCAGCGTAGCTGGTGCAACTAATGAAAAACTGTTTTTT.

V is TRBV20-1 and J is TRBJ2-3, with D perhaps being TRBD1 or TRBD2 (6 bases each). V lost 7 bases and J lost 4, with 18 bases in between. CDR1 is DFQATT and CDR2 is SNEGSKA in the germline V gene (reference sequence). This CDR3 comprises 14 residues. This chain's CDR3 is CSERGASSPDTQYF. CDR3 DNA: TGCAGTGAAAGGGGGGCTAGCTCACCAGATACGCAGTATTTT.

Judged by abundance, this clonotype is medium-sized. This chain uses TRBV27 with TRBJ1-4, with TRBD1 as a possible D gene (6 bases). V was shortened by 5 bases and J by 4 bases, with 14 bases between the two germline ends. The germline V gene encodes CDR1 MNHEY and CDR2 SMNVEV (reference sequence). The CDR3 has 15 residues. This chain's CDR3 is CASSPSTGLNEKLFF. CDR3 in DNA: TGTGCCAGCAGTCCCTCGACAGGACTTAATGAAAAACTGTTTTTT.

This clonotype was found a few times. The V call is TRBV20-1, the J call TRBJ2-6; D gene ambiguous. The V and J ends lost 0 bases and 1 base respectively, with 7 bases between them. The CDR3 is made up of 15 amino acids. CDR1 and CDR2 from the germline V gene are DFQATT and SNEGSKA (reference sequence). CDR3 amino acids: CSAREMESGANVLTF. CDR3 nucleotide sequence: TGCAGTGCTAGAGAGATGGAGTCTGGGGCCAACGTCCTGACTTTC.

This clonotype is categorized as medium-sized. This rearrangement joins TRBV28 to TRBJ2-3; 8 bases match TRBD2. Germline V CDR1 and CDR2: MDHEN, SYDVKM. After removal of 7 bases from V and 4 bases from J, the junction contained 4 bases not matched to a gene. The CDR3 spans 13 residues. DNA for the CDR3: TGTGCCAGCACGAGACTAGCGTCAGATACGCAGTATTTT. Residues: CASTRLASDTQYF.

This clonotype was seen a handful of times. V gene TRBV20-1 combines with J gene TRBJ2-2; TRBD2 matches at 9 bases. Germline V CDR1 and CDR2: DFQATT, SNEGSKA (reference sequence). The CDR3 covers 16 residues. Unmatched junction bases numbered 8, after V lost 1 base and J lost 5 bases. In DNA form, the CDR3 reads TGCAGTGCTAGAGCGAGTAGCGGGAGCTATACCGGGGAGCTGTTTTTT. It yields the protein CSARASSGSYTGELFF.

Relative to its sample, this clonotype is medium-sized. This chain joins TRBV11-1 and TRBJ1-3; D perhaps matches TRBD1 (6 bases). V shed 4 bases and J shed 2 bases, with 6 bases lying between them. This CDR3 comprises 13 residues. Germline V gene sequence: CDR1 SGHAT, CDR2 FQDESV (reference sequence). CDR3 nucleotide sequence: TGTGCCAGCAGCTGGACAGCTGGAAACACCATATATTTT. This gives the protein CASSWTAGNTIYF.

The chain links TRBV5-6 to TRBJ2-5, with D perhaps being TRBD1 or TRBD2 (6 bases each). The ends were cut back, 2 bases at V and 5 bases at J, with 10 bases in the middle. Germline V gene data show CDR1 as SGHDT and CDR2 as YYEEEE. The CDR3 covers 13 residues. The CDR3 DNA reads TGTGCCAGCAGCTTATGGGGGGCCGAGACCCAGTACTTC. This translates into CASSLWGAETQYF.